Listed below are T cell receptor beta chains from one sample, sequenced in a study of STAT5B mutations in CD4+ large granular lymphocyte leukemia. Assay used: immunoSEQ multiplex PCR; TCRdb lists only in-frame clones, some missing. This sample has more than 30,000 clones, with approximately 82% found just once. Specimen: CD4+ T cells from blood buffy coats. Receptors were obtained from a human donor in good health. The conserved cysteine and the conserved F or W are not part of the CDR3 here. Each record gives: V gene, CDR3 length, CDR3 protein.

v_call: TRBV15
cdr3_length: 12
cdr3_aa: ATSRAGRTSEAF

v_call: TRBV5-1
cdr3_length: 14
cdr3_aa: ASSRESGTTSEKLF

v_call: TRBV4-2
cdr3_length: 14
cdr3_aa: ASSQAEPNSNQPQH

v_call: TRBV6-6
cdr3_length: 11
cdr3_aa: ASSYQKEGGYT

v_call: TRBV6-1
cdr3_length: 13
cdr3_aa: ASSGNRGVGYGYT

v_call: TRBV29-1
cdr3_length: 12
cdr3_aa: SGILGQIPYEQY

v_call: TRBV7-8
cdr3_length: 13
cdr3_aa: ASSNRREAPYEQY

v_call: TRBV6-6
cdr3_length: 11
cdr3_aa: AINRSPAGELF

v_call: TRBV4-3
cdr3_length: 15
cdr3_aa: ASSQVFSGAVTDTQY

v_call: TRBV4-2
cdr3_length: 12
cdr3_aa: ASSQAGGSYGYT

v_call: TRBV6-1
cdr3_length: 9
cdr3_aa: ASSEVFEQF

v_call: TRBV5-1
cdr3_length: 13
cdr3_aa: ASSLELRGATEAF

v_call: TRBV14
cdr3_length: 14
cdr3_aa: ASSQGGRASYNEQF

v_call: TRBV2
cdr3_length: 13
cdr3_aa: ASSEVGQRVETQY

v_call: TRBV10-3
cdr3_length: 13
cdr3_aa: AISDPDKSSYEQY

v_call: TRBV6-6
cdr3_length: 11
cdr3_aa: ASVRLASETQY

v_call: TRBV19
cdr3_length: 16
cdr3_aa: ASSTRDRGIAGANVLT

v_call: TRBV2
cdr3_length: 12
cdr3_aa: ASIRHNSNEKLF

v_call: TRBV10-3
cdr3_length: 11
cdr3_aa: AISGTEGMGYT

v_call: TRBV7-2
cdr3_length: 14
cdr3_aa: ASSLASGGATDTQY

v_call: TRBV2
cdr3_length: 8
cdr3_aa: ASGGETQY

v_call: TRBV9
cdr3_length: 11
cdr3_aa: ASSKREAYEQY

v_call: TRBV5-5
cdr3_length: 14
cdr3_aa: ASSLGGGGSSWEQY

v_call: TRBV10-3
cdr3_length: 13
cdr3_aa: AISEDRSSYNEQF

v_call: TRBV7-2
cdr3_length: 11
cdr3_aa: ASSLDRNTEAF

v_call: TRBV2
cdr3_length: 13
cdr3_aa: ASRIGTSISNEQF

v_call: TRBV19
cdr3_length: 9
cdr3_aa: ASSLEETQY

v_call: TRBV7-9
cdr3_length: 14
cdr3_aa: ASSLARGAGYNEQF

v_call: TRBV6-6
cdr3_length: 12
cdr3_aa: ASSRLRSPNEQF

v_call: TRBV2
cdr3_length: 15
cdr3_aa: ASSYTSGRSVRNEQY

v_call: TRBV27
cdr3_length: 14
cdr3_aa: ASRAGRISGANVLT

v_call: TRBV5-1
cdr3_length: 10
cdr3_aa: ASSRGPDGYT

v_call: TRBV5-4
cdr3_length: 13
cdr3_aa: ASRDKGSGGDIQY

v_call: TRBV2
cdr3_length: 13
cdr3_aa: ASRVEVSYNSPLH

v_call: TRBV2
cdr3_length: 13
cdr3_aa: ASSVEGQGRNGYT

v_call: TRBV6-1
cdr3_length: 11
cdr3_aa: ASQQGYTGEQY

v_call: TRBV7-9
cdr3_length: 15
cdr3_aa: ASSFRTGLVGTGELF

v_call: TRBV5-1
cdr3_length: 12
cdr3_aa: ASSQQGANEKLF

v_call: TRBV13
cdr3_length: 12
cdr3_aa: ASSRRLSSYEQY

v_call: TRBV5-4
cdr3_length: 16
cdr3_aa: ASSARGGQRAPNEKLF

v_call: TRBV9
cdr3_length: 10
cdr3_aa: ASRRLGYGYT

v_call: TRBV2
cdr3_length: 14
cdr3_aa: ASYPGTSGGQETQY

v_call: TRBV7-2
cdr3_length: 12
cdr3_aa: ASSLGSGANVLT

v_call: TRBV4-2
cdr3_length: 13
cdr3_aa: ASSRDDRTRGTQY

v_call: TRBV19
cdr3_length: 15
cdr3_aa: ASSSGTLTLAKNIQY

v_call: TRBV5-1
cdr3_length: 13
cdr3_aa: ATGLRPGQNEKLF

v_call: TRBV4-2
cdr3_length: 14
cdr3_aa: ASSPRTSGGDNEQF

v_call: TRBV4-1
cdr3_length: 13
cdr3_aa: ASSQVIAAVSRLF